This T cell receptor beta chain was sequenced for a study of breast tumors, draining lymph nodes, adjacent tissues (dated by TCRdb to the mid-2010s). Background on the whole study: Breast cancer patients provided tumor, adjacent nontumor tissue and axillary lymph nodes, and the study compared the TCR beta repertoires across these three sources. In human breast cancer, the study set out to evaluate how tumor, surrounding tissue and draining lymph node repertoires relate to one another and whether T cells may move between these sites. Overall results and qualifications from the work: The data were considered consistent with most tumor T cells being derived from the lymph node and subsequently expanding within tumor tissue. Tumors showed preferential V and J gene usage, and their T-cell repertoire diversity fell below that of lymph nodes yet above that of nontumor tissue. The conclusion that tumor T cells originate in lymph nodes was presented as consistent with a hypothesis rather than as directly demonstrated. The similarity between tumor and nontumor tissue repertoires was significantly greater in luminal-like breast cancer than in basal-like breast cancer.

The germline V gene gives CDR1 as KGHDR and CDR2 as SFDVKD. The CDR3 runs 16 amino acids, cysteine and phenylalanine included. Only the CDR3 DNA is retained, 48 bases long and in frame from the first base. Trimmed from V: 3 bases; trimmed from J: 2 bases; junction bases lacking a gene match: 7. Sequencing used an Illumina HiSeq 2000. TCR beta chain libraries were generated through multiplex PCR amplification. The amplified TCR beta chain products were analyzed by high-throughput sequencing. TCRdb trimmed the raw reads at Q25, called clones with MiXCR and kept productive beta chains. Identical CDR3 protein sequences are pooled into one entry, listed with their most common genes and DNA. The sample has some 250,000 distinct CDR3 sequences on record, under 35% of them singletons. Of the sample, approximately 3.6% falls within the top ten clones. Lymph node samples came from the axillary draining lymph nodes of breast cancer patients.

This clonotype was seen ten or more times. This receptor's antigen is unknown. No per-base quality is available; no much larger clone lies one base away. The chain employs TRBV24-1 and TRBJ2-3; 7 bases in the middle match TRBD2. Specimen: axillary lymph node tissue. This receptor was taken from a female donor with breast cancer. Some clones in this sample may be carry-over from other donors' samples. In nucleotide form, the sequence is TGTGCCACCAGTGATGTGGCGGGGGTTAACACAGATACGCAGTATTTT. It codes for CATSDVAGVNTDTQYF.